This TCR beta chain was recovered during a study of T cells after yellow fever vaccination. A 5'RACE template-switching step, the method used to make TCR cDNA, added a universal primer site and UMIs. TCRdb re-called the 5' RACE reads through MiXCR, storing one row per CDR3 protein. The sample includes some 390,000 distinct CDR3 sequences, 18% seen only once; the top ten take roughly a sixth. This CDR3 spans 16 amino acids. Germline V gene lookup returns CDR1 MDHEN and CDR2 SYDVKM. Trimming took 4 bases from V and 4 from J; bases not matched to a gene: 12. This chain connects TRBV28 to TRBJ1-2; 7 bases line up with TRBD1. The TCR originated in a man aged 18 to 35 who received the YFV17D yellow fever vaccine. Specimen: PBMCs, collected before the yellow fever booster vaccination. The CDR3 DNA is TGTGCCAGCAGTTCGCGACCGGGACAGCGTCGCTATGGCTACACCTTC. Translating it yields CASSSRPGQRRYGYTF.